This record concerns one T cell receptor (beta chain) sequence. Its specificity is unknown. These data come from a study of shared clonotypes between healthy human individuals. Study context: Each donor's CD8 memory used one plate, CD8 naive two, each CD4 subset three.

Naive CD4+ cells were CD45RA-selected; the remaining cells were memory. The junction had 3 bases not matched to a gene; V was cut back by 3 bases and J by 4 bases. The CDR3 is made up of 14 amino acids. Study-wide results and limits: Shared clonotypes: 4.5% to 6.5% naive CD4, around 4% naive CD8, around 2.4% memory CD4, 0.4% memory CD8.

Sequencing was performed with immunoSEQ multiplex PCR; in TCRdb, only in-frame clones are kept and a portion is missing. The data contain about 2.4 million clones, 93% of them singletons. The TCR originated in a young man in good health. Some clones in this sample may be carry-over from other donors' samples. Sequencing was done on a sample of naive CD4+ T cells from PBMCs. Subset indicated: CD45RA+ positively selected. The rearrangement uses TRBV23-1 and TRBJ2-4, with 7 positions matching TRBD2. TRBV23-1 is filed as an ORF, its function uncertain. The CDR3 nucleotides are TGCGCCAGCAGTCAGGGGGAGGGGAAAAACATTCAGTACTTC. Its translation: CASSQGEGKNIQYF.